A few counts support the clone carrying this TCR beta chain. Its matching antigen is unknown. The data were taken from a study of vaccination effects on CD4 cells after COVID-19. V shed 5 bases and J 0 bases; nucleotides not matched to a gene: 10. The CDR3 has 17 residues. Germline loops: CDR1 LNHDA, CDR2 SQIVND (reference sequence). Sequencing was performed with immunoSEQ multiplex PCR; in TCRdb, only in-frame clones are kept and a portion is missing. Of tens of thousands of clones listed, 65% to 85% are singletons. CD4+ T cells specific for antigen were expanded with viral peptide pools by the ViraFEST assay before sequencing. The culture ran for nine to ten days, and then CD4+ T cells were isolated. All vaccine recipients tested negative for nucleocapsid antibodies and had never contracted SARS-CoV-2 infection.

The sequencing used CD4+ T cells from PBMCs cultured with HCoV-OC43 spike peptides, collected before COVID-19 vaccination. Subset defined: HCoV-OC43 spike overlapping peptide pool stimulation. The V gene is TRBV19, the J gene TRBJ1-5; 7 bases match TRBD1. The receptor comes from a human donor who received a COVID-19 vaccine. CDR3 bases: TGTGCCAGTAGTCCTACCGGGACAGCCTATAGCAATCAGCCCCAGCATTTT. As protein: CASSPTGTAYSNQPQHF.